These 26 T cell receptor beta chains originate from one sample sequenced in a study of blood T cell repertoires in COVID-19. Libraries were prepared by immunoSEQ multiplex PCR; TCRdb keeps only in-frame clonotypes and omits some of them. The sample consists of some 24,000 clones, approximately 88% of them appearing once. Sequences were obtained from peripheral blood. These receptors came from a man in his 70s with COVID-19, enrolled during active disease.

This rearrangement joins TRBV27 to TRBJ2-1; weak D call: TRBD2 (5 bases). This CDR3 has 12 residues. V was trimmed by 6 bases and J by 8 bases, leaving 11 bases between them. Germline CDR1 MNHEY, CDR2 SMNVEV (reference sequence). CDR3 in amino acids: CASSQLGYEQFF. CDR3 nucleotide sequence: TGTGCCAGCAGCCAACTAGGTTATGAGCAGTTCTTC.

The rearrangement links TRBV18 to TRBJ2-7; tentatively, D is TRBD2 (6 bases). V lost 5 bases and J 0 bases, leaving 14 bases between the germline ends. CDR1 KGHSH and CDR2 LQKENI come from the germline V gene. The CDR3 consists of 15 residues. The CDR3 coding sequence is TGTGCCAGCTCAGTGGGGGGACTGCGCTCCTACGAGCAGTACTTC. Translation gives CASSVGGLRSYEQYF.

The gene calls are TRBV2 and TRBJ1-6; 8 bases are a match to TRBD1. In germline, CDR1 is SNHLY, CDR2 FYNNEI. The CDR3 runs to 15 residues. Unmatched junction bases numbered 9, after V lost 7 bases and J lost 7 bases. The CDR3 sequence: CASIRRTGRNSPLHF. As DNA, the CDR3 is TGTGCCAGCATACGACGGACAGGGAGGAATTCACCCCTCCACTTT.

This clone has only one observation. V usage is TRBV5-1 and J usage is TRBJ1-3; D call uncertain. Germline-derived CDR1 and CDR2 are SGHRS and YFSETQ. The germline V and J ends were trimmed by 4 bases and 0 bases, with 14 bases remaining between them. The CDR3 has 16 amino acids. The chain's CDR3 is CASSVDGLISGNTIYF. DNA of the CDR3: TGCGCCAGCAGCGTCGACGGGTTAATCTCTGGAAACACCATATATTTT.

The gene calls are TRBV5-5 and TRBJ2-3, with D unresolved. The CDR3 totals 15 residues. The V end was cut by 2 bases, the J end by 9 bases, with 19 bases between. CDR1 SGHKS and CDR2 YYEKEE come from the germline V gene (reference sequence). In nucleotides, the CDR3 is TGTGCCAGCAGCTTTAAAACTAATCTCAGACTCACGCAGTATTTT. This translates into CASSFKTNLRLTQYF. The variable domain in full, completed from reference TRBV5-5 and TRBJ2-3, reads DAGVTQSPTHLIKTRGQQVTLRCSPISGHKSVSWYQQVLGQGPQFIFQYYEKEERGRGNFPDRFSARQFPNYSSELNVNALLLGDSALYLCASSFKTNLRLTQYFGPGTRLTVL.

The chain links TRBV19 to TRBJ2-1; TRBD2 matches 9 bases. CDR1 is LNHDA and CDR2 is SQIVND in the germline V gene (reference sequence). Losses at the gene ends were 7 bases for V and 3 bases for J; bases not matched to a gene: 19. The CDR3 consists of 19 residues. The CDR3: CASNPSVRIAGVGYNEQFF. The CDR3 DNA follows: TGTGCCAGTAATCCGTCAGTCCGAATAGCGGGAGTCGGCTACAATGAGCAGTTCTTC.

The CDR3 coding sequence is TGTGCCAGCAGCCGGGATTATAATGAAAAACTGTTTTTT. Translated: CASSRDYNEKLFF. This chain joins TRBV6-6 and TRBJ1-4; no firm D call. The CDR3 is made up of 13 amino acids. Germline V gene sequence: CDR1 MNHNY, CDR2 SVGAGI (reference sequence). Trimming shortened V by 6 bases and J by 4 bases, and 9 bases separated the two germline ends.

The V and J genes are TRBV11-2 and TRBJ1-4; 11 nucleotides line up with TRBD1. Germline CDR1 SGHAT, CDR2 FQNNGV. V shed 5 bases, J shed 10 bases, and the junction held 3 bases outside the gene matches. The CDR3 has 13 amino acids. In nucleotides, the CDR3 is TGTGCCAGCAGCCCGGGACAGGGGGGAAAACTGTTTTTT. Amino acids: CASSPGQGGKLFF.

The rearrangement joins TRBV5-4 to TRBJ2-5; TRBD1 is a possible D gene (6 bases). With 0 bases removed from V and 4 bases from J, the gap between germline ends came to 7 bases. CDR1 SGHNT and CDR2 YYREEE come from the germline V gene (reference sequence). CDR3 length: 13 residues. The CDR3 DNA sequence: TGTGCCAGCAGCTTGGGGGGGCGAGAGACCCAGTACTTC. Its protein product is CASSLGGRETQYF. Variable domain in full (rest from reference TRBV5-4 and TRBJ2-5): ETGVTQSPTHLIKTRGQQVTLRCSSQSGHNTVSWYQQALGQGPQFIFQYYREEENGRGNFPPRFSGLQFPNYSSELNVNALELDDSALYLCASSLGGRETQYFGPGTRLLVL.

V is TRBV9 and J is TRBJ2-1; the match to TRBD2 covers 9 bases. The J segment lost 3 bases and the V segment lost 4 bases, leaving 5 bases of the junction unmatched. Germline CDR1 is SGDLS and CDR2 is YYNGEE. This CDR3 comprises 15 residues. CDR3 nucleotide sequence: TGTGCCAGCAGCAATAGCGGGAGCGGCTACAATGAGCAGTTCTTC. It yields the protein CASSNSGSGYNEQFF.

This clone came up once. The gene calls are TRBV5-4 and TRBJ2-5; a possible D gene is TRBD1 (6 bases). The germline V and J ends were trimmed by 4 bases and 1 base, with 14 bases remaining between them. The CDR3 contains 15 residues. CDR1 is SGHNT and CDR2 is YYREEE in the germline V gene (reference sequence). In nucleotides, the CDR3 is TGTGCCAGCAGCGGATCCACAGGGACCCAAGAGACCCAGTACTTC. Translated, it gives CASSGSTGTQETQYF.

CDR3 DNA: TGTGCCAGCGCAAAAAACAGGGGTGAAAAACTGTTTTTT. Residues: CASAKNRGEKLFF. The chain is built from TRBV5-6 and TRBJ1-4, with 7 bases lining up with TRBD1. CDR1 is SGHDT and CDR2 is YYEEEE in the germline V gene. V dropped 7 bases and J dropped 7; count of bases not matched to a gene: 7. The CDR3 is 13 residues long.

This chain joins TRBV6-5 and TRBJ1-5; D is possibly TRBD1 (6 bases). The CDR3 length is 14 residues. The V and J ends lost 6 bases and 3 bases respectively, with 12 bases between them. Germline CDR1 reads MNHEY; CDR2 reads SVGAGI. Written as DNA, the CDR3 is TGTGCCAGCAGGGGGGGGCTGTACAATCAGCCCCAGCATTTT. Translation: CASRGGLYNQPQHF.

The chain employs TRBV7-9 and TRBJ2-1, with 13 bases aligning to TRBD2. This CDR3 comprises 17 residues. Germline loops: CDR1 SEHNR, CDR2 FQNEAQ (reference sequence). With V trimmed by 5 bases and J by 3 bases, 7 bases remained unmatched. The CDR3 spells CASSPEGLAGSYNEQFF. The CDR3 nucleotides are TGTGCCAGCAGCCCGGAGGGACTAGCGGGGAGCTACAATGAGCAGTTCTTC. The whole variable domain, remainder taken from reference TRBV7-9 and TRBJ2-1, is DTGVSQNPRHKITKRGQNVTFRCDPISEHNRLYWYRQTLGQGPEFLTYFQNEAQLEKSRLLSDRFSAERPKGSFSTLEIQRTEQGDSAMYLCASSPEGLAGSYNEQFFGPGTRLTVL.

The chain employs TRBV5-6 and TRBJ1-1, with D possibly being TRBD1 (6 bases). The CDR3 is 15 residues long. Trimming pared 3 bases from V and 2 bases from J, leaving 14 bases between. Per the germline V gene, CDR1 is SGHDT and CDR2 is YYEEEE. CDR3 in amino acids: CASSSKGRGNTEAFF. CDR3 in DNA: TGTGCCAGCAGCTCTAAGGGCAGGGGTAACACTGAAGCTTTCTTT.

The chain is built from TRBV2 and TRBJ2-2; possible D gene TRBD1, 6 bases. Germline CDR1 and CDR2: SNHLY and FYNNEI. This CDR3 spans 16 amino acids. Trimming stripped 8 bases from V and 5 bases from J, with 21 bases between. The CDR3 DNA sequence: TGTGCCAGCCACCTCGGCAGGGGCTATCAGACCGGGGAGCTGTTTTTT. It specifies CASHLGRGYQTGELFF.

J is TRBJ2-1 and V is TRBV6-6; tentative D call: TRBD1 (5 bases). V was cut by 2 bases and J by 9 bases, with 17 bases left in between. Germline CDR1 reads MNHNY; CDR2 reads SVGAGI (reference sequence). This CDR3 contains 15 residues. In nucleotides, the CDR3 is TGTGCCAGCAGTTACGAGAGTCCTAGGGGTGGTGAGCAGTTCTTC. It encodes CASSYESPRGGEQFF.

V usage is TRBV7-9 and J usage is TRBJ1-3, with D tentatively TRBD1 (5 bases). Trimming cost V 0 bases and J 1 base, with 7 bases left between them. The CDR3 contains 15 residues. Germline assignment: CDR1 SEHNR and CDR2 FQNEAQ (reference sequence). CDR3 nucleotides: TGTGCCAGCAGCTTAGCAGCAGGGTCTGGAAACACCATATATTTT. It specifies CASSLAAGSGNTIYF.

The V call is TRBV5-4, the J call TRBJ1-4; no firm D call. The CDR3 extends over 16 amino acids. Germline lookup yields CDR1 SGHNT and CDR2 YYREEE (reference sequence). Trimming shortened V by 3 bases and J by 7 bases, and 19 bases separated the two germline ends. The CDR3: CASSYRPALNSEKLFF. Here the CDR3 DNA reads TGTGCCAGCAGCTACCGGCCAGCTCTAAACAGTGAAAAACTGTTTTTT. Full variable domain (rest looked up from reference TRBV5-4 and TRBJ1-4): ETGVTQSPTHLIKTRGQQVTLRCSSQSGHNTVSWYQQALGQGPQFIFQYYREEENGRGNFPPRFSGLQFPNYSSELNVNALELDDSALYLCASSYRPALNSEKLFFGSGTQLSVL.

This clone was detected once. The genes are TRBV29-1 and TRBJ1-1, with D hard to call. Germline V gene sequence: CDR1 SQVTM, CDR2 ANQGSEA. The V and J ends lost 7 bases and 0 bases respectively, with 6 bases between them. The CDR3 is 11 amino acids. CDR3 amino acids: CSATVNTEAFF. CDR3 in DNA: TGCAGCGCGACGGTGAACACTGAAGCTTTCTTT.

A single count supports this clone. The chain joins TRBV7-9 to TRBJ2-1, with 9 positions matching TRBD2. Germline-derived CDR1 and CDR2 are SEHNR and FQNEAQ (reference sequence). The CDR3 sequence is 14 residues long. J lost 9 bases, V lost 4 bases, and 7 bases had no gene match. This CDR3 reads CASSSAGGGSEQFF. CDR3 nucleotides: TGTGCCAGCAGCTCAGCGGGGGGAGGTAGTGAGCAGTTCTTC.

The genes are TRBV5-5 and TRBJ1-1, with 8 positions matching TRBD1. The J segment lost 4 bases and the V segment lost 4 bases, leaving 15 bases of the junction unmatched. The CDR3 spans 17 residues. Germline V CDR1 and CDR2: SGHKS, YYEKEE (reference sequence). The CDR3 DNA reads TGTGCCAGCAGCCCCAGGACAGGGCGGATGAGAGTCACTGAAGCTTTCTTT. It yields the protein CASSPRTGRMRVTEAFF. Variable domain in full (rest from reference TRBV5-5 and TRBJ1-1): DAGVTQSPTHLIKTRGQQVTLRCSPISGHKSVSWYQQVLGQGPQFIFQYYEKEERGRGNFPDRFSARQFPNYSSELNVNALLLGDSALYLCASSPRTGRMRVTEAFFGQGTRLTVV.

The chain links TRBV7-9 to TRBJ1-1; 7 bases are shared with TRBD1. After removal of 7 bases from V and 0 bases from J, the junction contained 11 bases not matched to a gene. CDR3 size: 16 residues. Germline CDR1 is SEHNR and CDR2 is FQNEAQ (reference sequence). This CDR3 reads CASIPRDSALNTEAFF. The CDR3 DNA reads TGTGCCAGCATCCCCCGGGACAGTGCCTTGAACACTGAAGCTTTCTTT.

The V and J genes are TRBV18 and TRBJ2-7, with 7 bases lining up with TRBD1. V lost 1 base to trimming and J lost 6 bases; unmatched junction nucleotides: 6. From germline, CDR1 is KGHSH and CDR2 LQKENI. This CDR3 is 14 amino acids long. The CDR3, as DNA: TGTGCCAGCTCACCACGTACAGGGGCGGGCGAGCAGTACTTC. Encoded protein: CASSPRTGAGEQYF.

The chain uses TRBV7-8 and TRBJ2-7, with D unresolved. V lost 4 bases to trimming and J lost 2 bases, with 12 bases between them. Germline CDR1 and CDR2: SGHVS and FQNEAQ. This CDR3 is 14 amino acids long. This CDR3 reads CASSSFTEPYEQYF. The CDR3 coding sequence is TGTGCCAGCAGCTCCTTCACTGAACCCTACGAGCAGTACTTC. Supplemented by reference TRBV7-8 and TRBJ2-7, the full variable domain reads GAGVSQSPRYKVAKRGQDVALRCDPISGHVSLFWYQQALGQGPEFLTYFQNEAQLDKSGLPSDRFFAERPEGSVSTLKIQRTQQEDSAVYLCASSSFTEPYEQYFGPGTRLTVT.

The V call is TRBV18, the J call TRBJ1-5; D perhaps matches TRBD1 (5 bases). Germline CDR1 KGHSH, CDR2 LQKENI. The CDR3 covers 17 residues. The V gene lost 3 bases and the J gene lost 7 bases, with 22 bases spanning the gap. The chain's CDR3 is CASSPSGAHSAGQPQHF. CDR3 in DNA: TGTGCCAGCTCACCGTCCGGGGCACACTCAGCGGGGCAGCCCCAGCATTTT. The variable domain in full, completed from reference TRBV18 and TRBJ1-5, reads NAGVMQNPRHLVRRRGQEARLRCSPMKGHSHVYWYRQLPEEGLKFMVYLQKENIIDESGMPKERFSAEFPKEGPSILRIQQVVRGDSAAYFCASSPSGAHSAGQPQHFGDGTRLSIL.